Shown below are 5 T cell receptor beta chains from a single sample sequenced in a study of blood T cell repertoires in COVID-19. Sequencing used immunoSEQ multiplex PCR; TCRdb keeps in-frame clones, though not all of them. This table has roughly 670,000 clones, about nine tenths appearing once. The sequencing input was peripheral blood. The source of these receptors is a woman younger than 30 with acute or convalescent COVID-19.

The V and J genes are TRBV7-6 and TRBJ1-4, with 7 bases aligning to TRBD1. The CDR3 runs to 16 residues. CDR1 SGHVS and CDR2 FNYEAQ come from the germline V gene. The J segment lost 5 bases and the V segment lost 0 bases, leaving 6 bases of the junction unmatched. For the CDR3, the DNA is TGTGCCAGCAGCTTAGCAGGGGGCCTAGACAATGAAAAACTGTTTTTT. This codes for CASSLAGGLDNEKLFF.

The chain's CDR3 is CASSLESPGYSPLHF. In nucleotides, the CDR3 is TGTGCCAGCAGCTTGGAGTCCCCGGGGTATTCACCCCTCCACTTT. V gene TRBV5-8 combines with J gene TRBJ1-6; D remains unclear. This CDR3 spans 15 amino acids. Trimming removed 0 bases from V and 8 bases from J, with 12 bases in between. Germline lookup yields CDR1 SGHTS and CDR2 YDEGEE.

This chain uses TRBV5-1 with TRBJ2-3, with 8 positions matching TRBD1. The CDR3 sequence is 16 residues long. Germline V CDR1 and CDR2: SGHRS, YFSETQ. With 4 bases clipped from V and 2 bases from J, the junction kept 9 bases outside the gene matches. CDR3 amino acids: CASSTPGQANTDTQYF. DNA for the CDR3: TGCGCCAGCAGCACTCCGGGACAGGCAAACACAGATACGCAGTATTTT.

V gene TRBV10-3 combines with J gene TRBJ2-7; no reliable D call. CDR1 is ENHRY and CDR2 is SYGVKD in the germline V gene. The CDR3 has 14 amino acids. V was clipped by 3 bases and J by 7 bases, with 16 bases between them. The CDR3 loop reads CAISDVPPVGEQYF. The CDR3 coding sequence is TGTGCCATCAGTGACGTACCCCCGGTCGGGGAGCAGTACTTC.

J is TRBJ1-3 and V is TRBV30; D is unresolved. Trimming removed 4 bases from V and 0 bases from J, with 4 bases in between. This CDR3 contains 12 residues. CDR1 and CDR2 (germline): GTSNPN, SVGIG (reference sequence). CDR3 nucleotides: TGTGCCTGGACCTCCTCTGGAAACACCATATATTTT. Translating it yields CAWTSSGNTIYF.